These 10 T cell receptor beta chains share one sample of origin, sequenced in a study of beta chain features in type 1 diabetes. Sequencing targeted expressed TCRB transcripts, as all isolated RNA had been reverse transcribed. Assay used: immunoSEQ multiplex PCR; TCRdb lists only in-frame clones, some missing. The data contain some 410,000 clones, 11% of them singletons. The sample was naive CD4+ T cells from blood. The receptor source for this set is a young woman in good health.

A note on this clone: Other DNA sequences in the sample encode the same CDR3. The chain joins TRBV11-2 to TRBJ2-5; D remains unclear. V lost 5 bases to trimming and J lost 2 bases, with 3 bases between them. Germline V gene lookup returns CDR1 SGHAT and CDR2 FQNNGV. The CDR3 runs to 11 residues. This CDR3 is CASSPQETQYF. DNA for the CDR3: TGTGCCAGCAGCCCTCAAGAGACCCAGTACTTC.

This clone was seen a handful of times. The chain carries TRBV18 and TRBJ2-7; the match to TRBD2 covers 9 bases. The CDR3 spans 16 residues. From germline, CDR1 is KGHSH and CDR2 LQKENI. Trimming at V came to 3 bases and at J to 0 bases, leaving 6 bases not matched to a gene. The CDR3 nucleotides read TGTGCCAGCTCACCGACAATAGCGGGGGCCTCCTACGAGCAGTACGTC. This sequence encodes CASSPTIAGASYEQYV.

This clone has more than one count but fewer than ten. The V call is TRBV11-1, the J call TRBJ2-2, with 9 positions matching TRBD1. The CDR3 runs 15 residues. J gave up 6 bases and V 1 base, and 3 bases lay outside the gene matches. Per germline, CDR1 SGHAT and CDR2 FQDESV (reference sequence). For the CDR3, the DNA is TGTGCCAGCAGCTTAGGGGACAGGGTTCCCGGGGAGCTGTTTTTT. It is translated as CASSLGDRVPGELFF.

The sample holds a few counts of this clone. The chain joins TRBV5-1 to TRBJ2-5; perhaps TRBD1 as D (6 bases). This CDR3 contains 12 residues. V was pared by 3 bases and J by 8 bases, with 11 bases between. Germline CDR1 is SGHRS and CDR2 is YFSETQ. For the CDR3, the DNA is TGCGCCAGCAGCTCCATCGGGACAACCCAGTACTTC. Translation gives CASSSIGTTQYF.

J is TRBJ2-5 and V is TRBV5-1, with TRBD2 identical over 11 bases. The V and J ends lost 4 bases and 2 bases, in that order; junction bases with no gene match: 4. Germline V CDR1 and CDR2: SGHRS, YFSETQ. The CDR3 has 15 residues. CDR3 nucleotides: TGCGCCAGCAGCCTCACTAGCGGGGGACAAGAGACCCAGTACTTC. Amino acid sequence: CASSLTSGGQETQYF.

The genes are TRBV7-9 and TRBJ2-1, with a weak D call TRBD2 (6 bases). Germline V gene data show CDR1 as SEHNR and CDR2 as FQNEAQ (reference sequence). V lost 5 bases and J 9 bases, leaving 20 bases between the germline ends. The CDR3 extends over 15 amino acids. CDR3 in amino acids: CASSAPGLVSGEQFF. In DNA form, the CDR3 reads TGTGCCAGCAGCGCGCCGGGACTCGTATCCGGTGAGCAGTTCTTC. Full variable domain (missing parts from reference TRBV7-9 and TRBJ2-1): DTGVSQNPRHKITKRGQNVTFRCDPISEHNRLYWYRQTLGQGPEFLTYFQNEAQLEKSRLLSDRFSAERPKGSFSTLEIQRTEQGDSAMYLCASSAPGLVSGEQFFGPGTRLTVL.

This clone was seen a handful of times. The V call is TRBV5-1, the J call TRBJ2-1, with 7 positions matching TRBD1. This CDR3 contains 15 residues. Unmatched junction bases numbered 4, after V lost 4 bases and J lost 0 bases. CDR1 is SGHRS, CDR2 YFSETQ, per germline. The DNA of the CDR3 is TGCGCCAGCAGCCAGGACAGGCTCTCCTACAATGAGCAGTTCTTC. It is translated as CASSQDRLSYNEQFF.

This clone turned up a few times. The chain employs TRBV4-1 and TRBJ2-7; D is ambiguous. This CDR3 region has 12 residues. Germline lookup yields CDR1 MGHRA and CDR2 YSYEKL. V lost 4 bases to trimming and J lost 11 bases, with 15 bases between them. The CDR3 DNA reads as TGCGCCAGCAGCCGTCTTGGCCGCTTCGAGTACGTC. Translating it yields CASSRLGRFEYV.

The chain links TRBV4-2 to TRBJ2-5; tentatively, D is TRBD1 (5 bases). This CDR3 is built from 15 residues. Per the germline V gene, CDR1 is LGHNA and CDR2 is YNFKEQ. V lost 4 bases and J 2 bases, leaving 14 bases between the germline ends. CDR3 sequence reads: CASSLRQQTQETQYF. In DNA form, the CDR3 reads TGTGCCAGCAGCCTGCGACAGCAAACACAAGAGACCCAGTACTTC.

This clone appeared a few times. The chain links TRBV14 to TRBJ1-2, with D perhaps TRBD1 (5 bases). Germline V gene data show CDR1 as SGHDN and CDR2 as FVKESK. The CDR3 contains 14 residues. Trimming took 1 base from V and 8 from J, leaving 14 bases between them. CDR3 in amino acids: CASSQVGHLDGYTF. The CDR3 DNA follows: TGTGCCAGCAGCCAAGTGGGGCATTTGGACGGCTACACCTTC.